This T cell receptor beta chain was obtained from a study of T cell responses to AZD1222 COVID-19 vaccine. Notes on the study in general: Dominant CD4 TCR responses targeted spike regions 160-218 and 743-854. Donors, mostly white British, included more females; clonal diversity was possibly underestimated. Seropositive AZD1222 recipients at baseline numbered only five or six. Repertoires were sampled only after the peak T cell response.

Trimming shortened V by 2 bases and J by 1 base, and 14 bases separated the two germline ends. CDR3 length: 16 residues. CDR1 is KGHSH, CDR2 LQKENI, per germline. As to this clone: Antigen specificity is unknown.

Assay used: immunoSEQ multiplex PCR; TCRdb lists only in-frame clones, some missing. The table has some 56,000 clones, nearly 90% seen once. The chain recombines TRBV18 with TRBJ1-1; D is unclear. The receptor's source is an adult who received the AZD1222 COVID-19 vaccine. The source was peripheral blood, collected 28 days after the second AZD1222 dose. The CDR3, as DNA: TGTGCCAGCTCACCAGGGTTAGGCCGTCAGAACACTGAAGCTTTCTTT. It encodes CASSPGLGRQNTEAFF.